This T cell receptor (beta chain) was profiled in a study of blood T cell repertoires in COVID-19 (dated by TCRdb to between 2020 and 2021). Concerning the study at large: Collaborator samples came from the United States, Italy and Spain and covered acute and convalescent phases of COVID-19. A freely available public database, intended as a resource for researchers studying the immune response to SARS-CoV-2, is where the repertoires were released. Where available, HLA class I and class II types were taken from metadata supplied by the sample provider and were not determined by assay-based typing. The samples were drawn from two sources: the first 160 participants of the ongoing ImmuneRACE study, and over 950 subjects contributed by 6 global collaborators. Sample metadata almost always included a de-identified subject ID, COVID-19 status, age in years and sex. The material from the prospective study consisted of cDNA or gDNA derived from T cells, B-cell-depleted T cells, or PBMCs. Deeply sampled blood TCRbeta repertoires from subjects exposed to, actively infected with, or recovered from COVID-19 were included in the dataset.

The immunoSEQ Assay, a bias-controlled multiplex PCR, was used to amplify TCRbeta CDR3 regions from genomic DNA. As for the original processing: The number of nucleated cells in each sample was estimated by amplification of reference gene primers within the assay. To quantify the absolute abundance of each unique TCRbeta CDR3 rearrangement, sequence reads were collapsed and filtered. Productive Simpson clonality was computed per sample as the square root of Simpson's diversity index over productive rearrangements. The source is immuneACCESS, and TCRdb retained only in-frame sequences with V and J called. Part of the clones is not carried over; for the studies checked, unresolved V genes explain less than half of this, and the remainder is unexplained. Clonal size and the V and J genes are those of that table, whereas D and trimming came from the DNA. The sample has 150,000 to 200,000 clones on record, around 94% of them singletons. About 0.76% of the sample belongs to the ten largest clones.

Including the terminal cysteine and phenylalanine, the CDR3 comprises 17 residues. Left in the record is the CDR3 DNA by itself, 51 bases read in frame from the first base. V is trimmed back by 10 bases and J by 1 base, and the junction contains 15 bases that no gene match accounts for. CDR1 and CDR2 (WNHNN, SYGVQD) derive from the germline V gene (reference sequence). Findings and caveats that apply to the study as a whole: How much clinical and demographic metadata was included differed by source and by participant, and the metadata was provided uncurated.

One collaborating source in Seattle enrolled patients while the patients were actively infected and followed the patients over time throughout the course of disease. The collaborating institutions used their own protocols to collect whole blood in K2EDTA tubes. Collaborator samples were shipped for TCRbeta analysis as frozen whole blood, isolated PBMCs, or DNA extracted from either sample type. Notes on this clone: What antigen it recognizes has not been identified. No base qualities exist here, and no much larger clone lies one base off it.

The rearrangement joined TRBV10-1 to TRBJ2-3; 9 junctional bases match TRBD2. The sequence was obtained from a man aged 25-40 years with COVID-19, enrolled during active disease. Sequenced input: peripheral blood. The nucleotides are TGCGCCAACCTAGCGGGGACCCAGCCGATGGGCACAGATACGCAGTATTTT. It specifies CANLAGTQPMGTDTQYF.